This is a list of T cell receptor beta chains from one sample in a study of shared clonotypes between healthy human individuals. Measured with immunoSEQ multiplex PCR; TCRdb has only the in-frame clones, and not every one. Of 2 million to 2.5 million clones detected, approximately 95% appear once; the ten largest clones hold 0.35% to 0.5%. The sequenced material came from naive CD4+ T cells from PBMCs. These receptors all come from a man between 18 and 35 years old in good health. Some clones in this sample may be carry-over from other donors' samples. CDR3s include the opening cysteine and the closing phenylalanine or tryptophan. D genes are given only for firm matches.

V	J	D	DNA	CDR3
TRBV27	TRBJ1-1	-	TGTGCCAGCAGTTTTTCCCCGCCCCGGCGGAACACTGAAGCTTTCTTT	CASSFSPPRRNTEAFF
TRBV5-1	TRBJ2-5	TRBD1	TGCGCCAGCAGCATAGGACAGGGCGAAGAGACCCAGTACTTC	CASSIGQGEETQYF
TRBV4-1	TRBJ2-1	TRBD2	TGCGCCAGCAGCCAAGATTCGGGACTAGCGGGATGGGTCTCCTACAATGAGCAGTTCTTC	CASSQDSGLAGWVSYNEQFF
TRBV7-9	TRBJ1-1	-	TGTGCCAGCAGCTTAAGAGGGAACACTGAAGCTTTCTTT	CASSLRGNTEAFF
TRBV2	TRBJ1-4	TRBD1	TGTGCCAGCAGCCTTCAGGGGGCATTTGAAAATGAAAAACTGTTTTTT	CASSLQGAFENEKLFF
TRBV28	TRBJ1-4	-	TGTGCCAGCCGTCAGGCTAATGAAAAACTGTTTTTT	CASRQANEKLFF
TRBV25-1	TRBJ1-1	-	TGTGCCAGCATAGGGGTGAGAGCTTTCTTT	CASIGVRAFF
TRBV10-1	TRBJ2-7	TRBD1	TGCGCCAGCAGGGCCGTGGGACAGGGGATCCACGAGCAGTACTTC	CASRAVGQGIHEQYF
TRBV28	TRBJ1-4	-	TGTGCCAGCAGCCAAACTTGGACGGAAATTGCAACTAATGAAAAACTGTTTTTT	CASSQTWTEIATNEKLFF
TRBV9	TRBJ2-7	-	TGTGCCAGCAGCTTAAACGGGTGGTCCTACGAGCAGTACTTC	CASSLNGWSYEQYF
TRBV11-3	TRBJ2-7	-	TGTGCCAGCAGCTTAGGGCGGTCCACCTACGAGCAGTACTTC	CASSLGRSTYEQYF
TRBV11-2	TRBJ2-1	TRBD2	TGTGCCAGCAGCCCCCGGCCTAGCGGGAGCAATGAGCAGTTCTTC	CASSPRPSGSNEQFF